Presented here are 24 T cell receptor beta chains from one specimen sequenced in a study of post-analysis software for immune sequencing data (dated by TCRdb to the mid-2010s). The full study reports these points: Patients showed significantly higher frequencies than controls for several TRBV segments, among them TRBV5-6, TRBV5-1 and TRBV20-1.

The library was produced with PCR. Sequencing was performed on an Illumina HiSeq 2500. To reduce PCR and sequencing biases, unique molecular identifiers were incorporated into the TCR beta cDNA libraries. TCRdb reanalyzed the raw reads on its own, using fastp at Q25 for trimming and MiXCR for clone calling, and kept in-frame beta chains. For every CDR3 protein sequence, its rows merge into one entry that carries the most common genes and DNA. The sample contains about 540,000 distinct CDR3 sequences, around a third of them found a single time. The top ten clonotypes cover 4.5% to 7.5% of the sample. The antigens these receptors bind are not known. Sample: blood. The receptor source for this set is a girl under 18 with multiple sclerosis.

The CDR3 here is CASSLILAGDNEQFF. The CDR3 region has the DNA TGTGCCAGCAGCTTAATTCTAGCGGGGGACAATGAGCAGTTCTTC. This sequence joins TRBV7-9 and TRBJ2-1; 10 bases are shared with TRBD2. V lost 2 bases to trimming and J lost 5 bases; unmatched junction nucleotides: 3. The CDR3 length is 15 residues. Germline CDR1 reads SEHNR; CDR2 reads FQNEAQ (reference sequence).

The chain has TRBV5-1 and TRBJ2-7; D is unclear. Trimming cost V 1 base and J 3 bases, with 14 bases left between them. The CDR3 contains 15 residues. The germline gives CDR1 SGHRS, CDR2 YFSETQ. The CDR3 DNA sequence: TGCGCCAGCAGCTTGCTAGGGCAGGCGGACTACGAGCAGTACTTC. This codes for CASSLLGQADYEQYF.

The chain uses TRBV7-2 and TRBJ1-1, with D hard to call. V lost 4 bases and J 7 bases, leaving 10 bases between the germline ends. The CDR3 loop spans 12 amino acids. The germline CDR1 and CDR2 sequences are SGHTA and FQGNSA. CDR3 sequence: CASSWSQVEAFF. The CDR3 bases are TGTGCCAGCAGCTGGAGCCAGGTTGAAGCTTTCTTT.

The chain couples TRBV4-2 to TRBJ2-7, with a tentative D call TRBD1 (6 bases). V lost 4 bases and J 2 bases, leaving 12 bases between the germline ends. Germline V CDR1 and CDR2: LGHNA, YNFKEQ. The CDR3 is made up of 14 amino acids. CDR3 sequence reads: CASSLPGQTYEQYF. In nucleotides, the CDR3 is TGTGCCAGCAGCCTACCGGGACAAACCTACGAGCAGTACTTC.

Only a few counts were recorded for this clonotype. The V gene is TRBV19, the J gene TRBJ2-4, with D possibly being TRBD2 (5 bases). The CDR3 is 12 residues long. From germline, CDR1 is LNHDA and CDR2 SQIVND (reference sequence). V was pared by 1 base and J by 8 bases, with 6 bases between. CDR3 protein: CASSIGGDIQYF. The CDR3 nucleotides are TGTGCCAGTAGTATAGGGGGAGACATTCAGTACTTC.

The V gene is TRBV12-3 or TRBV12-4, the J gene TRBJ2-5, with D possibly TRBD2 on 7 matching bases. The J call may be faulty, since TRBJ2-7 better matches the DNA end. CDR3 length: 14 amino acids. The CDR3 sequence: CASSLGGGFHEQYF. The CDR3 nucleotides are TGTGCCAGCAGTTTAGGCGGGGGCTTTCACGAGCAGTACTTC.

The sample holds a few counts of this clonotype. The chain joins TRBV18 to TRBJ2-7; 10 bases match TRBD2. Trimming took 3 bases from V and 0 from J; bases not matched to a gene: 2. The germline V gene has CDR1 KGHSH and CDR2 LQKENI. The CDR3 is 15 residues long. In nucleotides, the CDR3 is TGTGCCAGCTCACCTACTAGCGGGGCCTCCTACGAGCAGTACTTC. It codes for CASSPTSGASYEQYF.

This CDR3 is CASSLDRYNSPLHF. In DNA form, the CDR3 reads TGCGCCAGCAGCCTAGACCGCTATAATTCACCCCTCCACTTT. This sequence joins TRBV5-1 and TRBJ1-6, with D uncertain. Germline assignment: CDR1 SGHRS and CDR2 YFSETQ. V was trimmed by 4 bases and J by 3 bases, leaving 8 bases between them. This CDR3 has 14 residues.

This clonotype was detected a few times. J is TRBJ2-3 and V is TRBV3-1; D remains unclear. The CDR3 spans 14 residues. The V gene lost 5 bases and the J gene lost 0 bases, with 9 bases spanning the gap. Germline CDR1 reads LGHDT; CDR2 reads YNNKEL (reference sequence). The DNA for the CDR3 is TGTGCCAGCAGCTGGGCCGACAGCACAGATACGCAGTATTTT. Its translation: CASSWADSTDTQYF.

The chain carries TRBV29-1 and TRBJ2-6; no clear D. V lost 2 bases and J 4 bases, leaving 12 bases between the germline ends. The length of the CDR3 is 15 residues. Per germline, CDR1 SQVTM and CDR2 ANQGSEA. CDR3 coding DNA: TGCAGCGTTGAAATCCCCAGAGCAGGGGCCAACGTCCTGACTTTC. Its protein product is CSVEIPRAGANVLTF.

This clonotype has only a few counts. CDR3 protein: CASSYETGAGGSNQPQHF. As DNA, the CDR3 is TGTGCCAGCAGTTACGAAACAGGGGCAGGGGGAAGCAATCAGCCCCAGCATTTT. The chain carries TRBV6-5 and TRBJ1-5, with 7 bases aligning to TRBD1. The J segment lost 1 base and the V segment lost 2 bases, leaving 11 bases of the junction unmatched. CDR1 is MNHEY and CDR2 is SVGAGI in the germline V gene. This CDR3 contains 18 residues.

The table lists this clonotype with a few counts. The chain recombines TRBV18 with TRBJ2-7, with 9 bases identical to TRBD1. V was pared by 3 bases and J by 1 base, with 10 bases of the junction left unmatched. CDR1 is KGHSH and CDR2 is LQKENI in the germline V gene. The CDR3 loop spans 17 amino acids. The chain's CDR3 is CASSPDKDRGPSYEQYF. The CDR3 nucleotides read TGTGCCAGCTCACCGGACAAGGACAGGGGACCTTCCTACGAGCAGTACTTC.

The table lists this clonotype with many counts. This chain uses TRBV7-6 with TRBJ2-1; 7 bases map to TRBD2. The CDR3 contains 14 residues. V shed 1 base, J shed 6 bases, and the junction held 3 bases outside the gene matches. Germline V gene data show CDR1 as SGHVS and CDR2 as FNYEAQ. The CDR3 loop is CASSLDWTSNEQFF. CDR3 sequence (DNA): TGTGCCAGCAGCTTAGACTGGACTAGCAATGAGCAGTTCTTC. Variable domain in full (rest from reference TRBV7-6 and TRBJ2-1): GAGVSQSPRYKVTKRGQDVALRCDPISGHVSLYWYRQALGQGPEFLTYFNYEAQQDKSGLPNDRFSAERPEGSISTLTIQRTEQRDSAMYRCASSLDWTSNEQFFGPGTRLTVL.

This clonotype was picked up many times. V gene TRBV5-1 combines with J gene TRBJ1-2; 9 nucleotides align to TRBD1. This CDR3 is 17 amino acids long. Losses at the gene ends were 2 bases for V and 4 bases for J; bases not matched to a gene: 12. Germline CDR1 and CDR2: SGHRS and YFSETQ. CDR3 nucleotides: TGCGCCAGCAGCTTATCCGGTCCGGACAGGGGCTTCTATGGCTACACCTTC. Translating gives CASSLSGPDRGFYGYTF.

The DNA for the CDR3 is TGTGCCAGCAGCTTGGGGAGCGGGGGGCTTCGCTACGAGCAGTACTTC. It is translated as CASSLGSGGLRYEQYF. The chain has TRBV5-4 and TRBJ2-7, with 9 positions matching TRBD2. This CDR3 has 16 amino acids. V was pared by 0 bases and J by 3 bases, with 7 bases of the junction left unmatched. CDR1 SGHNT and CDR2 YYREEE come from the germline V gene (reference sequence).

The chain employs TRBV6-2 or TRBV6-3 and TRBJ1-2; 8 positions agree with TRBD1. Germline CDR1 reads MNHEY; CDR2 reads SVGEGT. This CDR3 comprises 15 residues. J lost 6 bases, V lost 6 bases, and 12 bases had no gene match. The CDR3 nucleotides read TGTGCCAGCAGCCGGTTCACAGGGGGGATGGATGGCTACACCTTC. Protein product: CASSRFTGGMDGYTF.

A word on this clonotype: With a much larger clone just one base away, this may be a read error. CDR3 loop: CSVELAVQGTQYF. The CDR3 DNA reads as TGCAGCGTTGAGCTAGCGGTCCAAGGGACCCAGTACTTC. The V gene is TRBV29-1, the J gene TRBJ2-5; 7 nucleotides align to TRBD2. This CDR3 spans 13 amino acids. The germline V gene has CDR1 SQVTM and CDR2 ANQGSEA.

V gene TRBV12-3 or TRBV12-4 combines with J gene TRBJ1-2, with TRBD1 matching 8 bases. This CDR3 spans 14 amino acids. Germline trimming cut 6 bases from V and 8 bases from J; bases unmatched to any gene: 11. The DNA for the CDR3 is TGTGCCAGCAGCCCGACAGGGGCCCTAGGCGGCTACACCTTC. Its protein product is CASSPTGALGGYTF.

V is TRBV7-8 and J is TRBJ2-7; D not certain. Trimming stripped 0 bases from V and 6 bases from J, with 6 bases between. The length of the CDR3 is 12 residues. In germline, CDR1 is SGHVS, CDR2 FQNEAQ. The CDR3: CASSLAVVEQYF. CDR3 sequence (DNA): TGTGCCAGCAGCTTAGCCGTAGTCGAGCAGTACTTC.

This clonotype was seen more than once but under ten times. The chain uses TRBV20-1 and TRBJ2-3; 12 bases map to TRBD2. Trimming removed 0 bases from V and 4 bases from J; junction bases left unmatched: 5. The CDR3 runs 16 residues. Germline CDR1 DFQATT, CDR2 SNEGSKA (reference sequence). CDR3 DNA: TGCAGTGCTAGAGATAGGACTAGCGGGGCGTCAGATACGCAGTATTTT. Its protein product is CSARDRTSGASDTQYF.

This chain joins TRBV27 and TRBJ1-2, with D tentatively TRBD1 (6 bases). The CDR3 spans 17 residues. V was pared by 5 bases and J by 0 bases, with 19 bases between. Germline V gives CDR1 MNHEY, CDR2 SMNVEV (reference sequence). The CDR3 reads CASSTGTLFGANYGYTF. The CDR3 nucleotides read TGTGCCAGCAGTACCGGGACACTTTTTGGAGCTAACTATGGCTACACCTTC.

This clonotype has more than one count but fewer than ten. The J gene is TRBJ1-2, the V gene TRBV20-1, with 10 bases identical to TRBD1. The CDR3 length is 15 residues. CDR1 is DFQATT and CDR2 is SNEGSKA in the germline V gene (reference sequence). V lost 0 bases to trimming and J lost 3 bases; unmatched junction nucleotides: 4. The CDR3 DNA follows: TGCAGTGCTAGAGATCAGGGACAGGGGCACTATGGCTACACCTTC. Its translation: CSARDQGQGHYGYTF.

V gene TRBV14 combines with J gene TRBJ2-5; 10 bases match TRBD2. Looked up from germline, CDR1 is SGHDN and CDR2 is FVKESK. V lost 2 bases and J lost 1; bases outside the gene matches: 4. CDR3 size: 16 residues. CDR3 coding DNA: TGTGCCAGCAGCCAATTACTAGCGGGGACCCAAGAGACCCAGTACTTC. It specifies CASSQLLAGTQETQYF.

The gene calls are TRBV5-5 and TRBJ2-7, with TRBD2 as a possible D gene (6 bases). Germline CDR1 SGHKS, CDR2 YYEKEE (reference sequence). V was cut by 4 bases and J by 2 bases, with 16 bases left in between. The CDR3 loop spans 15 amino acids. CDR3 sequence: CASSASGTSPYEQYF. CDR3 nucleotides: TGTGCCAGCAGCGCCTCCGGGACTTCGCCCTACGAGCAGTACTTC.